This T cell receptor (beta chain) stems from a study of T cells after yellow fever vaccination. Study overall: Preparation of the low-cell-number fractions used SMART-Seq v4 Ultra Low Input. The study's findings and limits: Most primary-vaccination clones reappeared after the booster (more than 95% CD4, around 88% CD8). FACS-sorted repertoires might harbor abundant contaminating clonotypes from the bulk population.

At least ten counts were recorded for this clonotype. Its antigen is as yet unknown. Germline CDR1 and CDR2: MNHEY and SVGEGT. V lost 8 bases and J 1 base, leaving 10 bases between the germline ends. The CDR3 consists of 13 residues. Researchers made TCR cDNA using 5'RACE template switching, and this step added a universal primer site and UMIs. TCRdb itself ran the 5' RACE reads through MiXCR, one entry per CDR3 protein. The sample holds some 400,000 distinct CDR3 sequences, approximately 18% seen once. Sequencing was performed on PBMCs, taken before the yellow fever booster vaccination. The source is a man aged 18-30 years who received the YFV17D yellow fever vaccine. The J gene is TRBJ2-3, the V gene TRBV6-2 or TRBV6-3, with D possibly being TRBD1 (6 bases). This CDR3 reads CASRAGGTDTQYF. The DNA for the CDR3 is TGTGCCAGCCGTGCAGGGGGCACAGATACGCAGTATTTT.